This T cell receptor beta chain derives from a study of T cell repertoires in cytomegalovirus infection. TCRdb reprocessed the reads via MiXCR and lists one record per CDR3 protein. This sample has about 600,000 distinct CDR3 sequences, with more than 20% found just once. Per germline, CDR1 DFQATT and CDR2 SNEGSKA (reference sequence). CDR3 size: 12 residues. Trimming cost V 5 bases and J 3 bases, with 11 bases left between them. The source of this sequence is a human donor in good health (CMV status not recorded). Some clones in this sample may be carry-over from other donors' samples. The material sequenced was CD8+ T cells from PBMCs. The chain uses TRBV20-1 and TRBJ2-7; tentatively, D is TRBD2 (6 bases). CDR3 sequence (DNA): TGCAGTGCTCGGGGGACCGGCTACGAGCAGTACGTC. It codes for CSARGTGYEQYV.